What follows is one T cell receptor beta chain and its context. The data originate from a study of shared clonotypes between healthy human individuals. The germline CDR1 and CDR2 sequences are PRHDT and FYEKMQ (reference sequence). J gave up 6 bases and V 3 bases, and 4 bases lay outside the gene matches. This CDR3 has 15 residues. Methods used by the authors: Junction-only immunoSEQ sequences carried no quality scores, so filtering differed. Sequencing used immunoSEQ multiplex PCR; TCRdb keeps in-frame clones, though not all of them. The V and J calls and clone size come from that table; D and trimming were worked out from the DNA. The table lists about 490,000 clones, roughly 80% of them singletons, with more than 9.5% in the top ten.

Sequencing was done on a sample of PBMCs. This chain links TRBV13 with TRBJ2-1, with TRBD2 identical over 11 bases. This receptor was taken from a woman between 40 and 55 years old in good health. Some clones in this sample may be carry-over from other donors' samples. The CDR3 DNA follows: TGTGCCAGCAGCTTGACTAGCGGGACGGGCAATGAGCAGTTCTTC. This encodes CASSLTSGTGNEQFF.